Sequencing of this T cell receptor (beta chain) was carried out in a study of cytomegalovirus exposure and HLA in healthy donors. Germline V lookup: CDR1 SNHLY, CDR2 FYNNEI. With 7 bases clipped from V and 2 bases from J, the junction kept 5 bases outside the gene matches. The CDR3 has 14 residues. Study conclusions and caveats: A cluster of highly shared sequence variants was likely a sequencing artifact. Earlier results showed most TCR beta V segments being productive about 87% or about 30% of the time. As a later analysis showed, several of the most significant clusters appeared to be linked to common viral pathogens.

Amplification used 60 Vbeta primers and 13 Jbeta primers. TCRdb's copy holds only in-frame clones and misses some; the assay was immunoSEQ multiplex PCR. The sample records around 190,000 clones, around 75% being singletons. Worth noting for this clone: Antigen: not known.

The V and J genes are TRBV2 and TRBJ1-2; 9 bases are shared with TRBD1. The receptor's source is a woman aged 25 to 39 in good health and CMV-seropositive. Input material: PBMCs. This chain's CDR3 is CASTGQGPNYGYTF. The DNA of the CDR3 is TGTGCCAGCACCGGACAGGGGCCAAACTATGGCTACACCTTC.